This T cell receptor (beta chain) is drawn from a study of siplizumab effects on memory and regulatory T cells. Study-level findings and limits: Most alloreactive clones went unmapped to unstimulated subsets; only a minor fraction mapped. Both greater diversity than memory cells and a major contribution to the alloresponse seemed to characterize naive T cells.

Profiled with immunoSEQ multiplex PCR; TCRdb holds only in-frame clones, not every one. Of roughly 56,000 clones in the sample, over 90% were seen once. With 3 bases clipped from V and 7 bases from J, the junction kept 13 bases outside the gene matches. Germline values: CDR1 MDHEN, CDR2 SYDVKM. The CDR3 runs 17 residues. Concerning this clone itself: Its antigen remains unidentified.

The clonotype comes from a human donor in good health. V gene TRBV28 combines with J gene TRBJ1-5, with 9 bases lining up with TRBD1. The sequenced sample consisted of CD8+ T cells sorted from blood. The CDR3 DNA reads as TGTGCCAGCAGTTTCTCAAAGCGGGACAGGGAGGGACAGCCCCAGCATTTT. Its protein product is CASSFSKRDREGQPQHF.